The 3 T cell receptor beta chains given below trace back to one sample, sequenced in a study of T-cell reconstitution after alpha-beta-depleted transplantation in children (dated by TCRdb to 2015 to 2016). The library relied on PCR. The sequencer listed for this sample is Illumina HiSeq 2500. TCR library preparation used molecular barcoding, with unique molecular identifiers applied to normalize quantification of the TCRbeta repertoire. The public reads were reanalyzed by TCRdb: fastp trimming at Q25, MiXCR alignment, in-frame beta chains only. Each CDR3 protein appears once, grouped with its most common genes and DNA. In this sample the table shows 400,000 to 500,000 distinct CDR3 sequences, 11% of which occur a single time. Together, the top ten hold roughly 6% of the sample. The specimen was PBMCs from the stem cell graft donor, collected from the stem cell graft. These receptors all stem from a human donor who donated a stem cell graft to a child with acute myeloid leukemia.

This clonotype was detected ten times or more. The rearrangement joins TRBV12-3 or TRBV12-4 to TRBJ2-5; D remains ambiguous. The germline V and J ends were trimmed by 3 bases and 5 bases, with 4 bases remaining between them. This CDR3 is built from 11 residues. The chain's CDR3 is CASSFLETQYF. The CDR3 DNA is TGTGCCAGCAGTTTCTTGGAGACCCAGTACTTC.

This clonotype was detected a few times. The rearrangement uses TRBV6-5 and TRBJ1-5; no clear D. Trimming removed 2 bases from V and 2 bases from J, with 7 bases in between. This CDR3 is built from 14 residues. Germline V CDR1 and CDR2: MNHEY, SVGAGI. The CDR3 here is CASSYGEGNQPQHF. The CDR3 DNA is TGTGCCAGCAGTTACGGGGAGGGCAATCAGCCCCAGCATTTT.

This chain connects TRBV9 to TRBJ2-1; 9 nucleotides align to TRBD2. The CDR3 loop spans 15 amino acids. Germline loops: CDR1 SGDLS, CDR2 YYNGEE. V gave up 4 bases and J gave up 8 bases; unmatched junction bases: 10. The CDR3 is CASSLTSGLPDEQFF. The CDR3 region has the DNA TGTGCCAGCAGCCTGACTAGCGGCCTTCCCGATGAGCAGTTCTTC.